This entry concerns a single TCR beta chain. V was cut by 1 base and J by 11 bases, with 8 bases left in between. CDR3 length equals 12 residues. Germline CDR1 SGHDN, CDR2 FVKESK. This entry is derived from a study of T cell responses to AZD1222 COVID-19 vaccine. Some clones are missing from TCRdb's copy, which holds only in-frame ones; the method was immunoSEQ multiplex PCR. This repertoire shows about 170,000 clones, 85% to 90% found once; its top ten account for 6.5% to 7%. The TCR comes from an adult in good health. The V call is TRBV14, the J call TRBJ1-4; D ambiguous. The sample consisted of peripheral blood, taken on day 0 of AZD1222 vaccination. CDR3 coding DNA: TGTGCCAGCAGCCAAGCGAGAGGGAAACTGTTTTTT. The encoded protein is CASSQARGKLFF. The variable domain in full, completed from reference TRBV14 and TRBJ1-4, reads EAGVTQFPSHSVIEKGQTVTLRCDPISGHDNLYWYRRVMGKEIKFLLHFVKESKQDESGMPNNRFLAERTGGTYSTLKVQPAELEDSGVYFCASSQARGKLFFGSGTQLSVL.